The entry below gives a single T cell receptor beta chain sequence along with its context. The antigen is not known. This entry is derived from a study of CD8+CD57+ T cells in acquired aplastic anemia. Study-wide context: Average DNA yield from sorted CD4+ and CD8+ cells was approximately 3.2 ug. General study points: Significant differences in CD8+ Simpson's diversity were not observed between patients and controls.

It was genomic DNA that served as the template for profiling TCR beta VDJ and CDR3. One entry per CDR3 protein, called by TCRdb with MiXCR from the reads. This sample has hundreds of thousands of distinct CDR3 sequences; approximately 60% occur once, and the top ten carry around 1.3%. The CDR3 has 15 amino acids. Trimming removed 5 bases at V and 11 bases at J, with 24 bases between. Germline CDR1 and CDR2: SGHVS and FQNEAQ. In patients chosen for sequencing, flow cytometry had shown CD8+CD57+ cell expansion. The sequence was obtained from a human donor with aplastic anemia. Sequencing input: sorted CD4+, CD8+, or CD8+CD57+ T cells (not recorded which) from PBMCs. The rearrangement uses TRBV7-8 and TRBJ1-1; D uncertain. The CDR3 bases are TGTGCCAGCAGCCCAAGGGTCGGTCTTGGTTTTTCGGCTTTCTTT. It yields the protein CASSPRVGLGFSAFF. Together with reference TRBV7-8 and TRBJ1-1, the CDR3 gives the full variable domain: GAGVSQSPRYKVAKRGQDVALRCDPISGHVSLFWYQQALGQGPEFLTYFQNEAQLDKSGLPSDRFFAERPEGSVSTLKIQRTQQEDSAVYLCASSPRVGLGFSAFFGQGTRLTVV.